This TCR beta chain comes out of a study of response to subunit inactivated influenza vaccine. General study points: It was suggested by the authors that few new T cells are recruited by each seasonal influenza vaccination.

This clonotype was seen a handful of times. The antigen is unknown. Germline V gene data show CDR1 as SGHRS and CDR2 as YFSETQ. The length of the CDR3 is 14 residues. With 4 bases clipped from V and 7 bases from J, the junction kept 9 bases outside the gene matches. TCRdb itself ran the RT-PCR reads through MiXCR, one entry per CDR3 protein. Among approximately 520,000 distinct CDR3 sequences listed, approximately 24% were seen once. The material sequenced was CD4+ T cells sorted from PBMCs, taken 4 to 6 days after vaccination. This TCR came from a man aged 50-60 years who received an inactivated influenza vaccine. The chain has TRBV5-1 and TRBJ2-7, with 9 nucleotides matching TRBD2. CDR3 residues: CASSPGTSRNEQYF. The CDR3, as DNA: TGCGCCAGCAGCCCTGGGACTAGCCGGAATGAGCAGTACTTC. Drawing the rest from reference TRBV5-1 and TRBJ2-7, the complete variable domain is KAGVTQTPRYLIKTRGQQVTLSCSPISGHRSVSWYQQTPGQGLQFLFEYFSETQRNKGNFPGRFSGRQFSNSRSEMNVSTLELGDSALYLCASSPGTSRNEQYFGPGTRLTVT.